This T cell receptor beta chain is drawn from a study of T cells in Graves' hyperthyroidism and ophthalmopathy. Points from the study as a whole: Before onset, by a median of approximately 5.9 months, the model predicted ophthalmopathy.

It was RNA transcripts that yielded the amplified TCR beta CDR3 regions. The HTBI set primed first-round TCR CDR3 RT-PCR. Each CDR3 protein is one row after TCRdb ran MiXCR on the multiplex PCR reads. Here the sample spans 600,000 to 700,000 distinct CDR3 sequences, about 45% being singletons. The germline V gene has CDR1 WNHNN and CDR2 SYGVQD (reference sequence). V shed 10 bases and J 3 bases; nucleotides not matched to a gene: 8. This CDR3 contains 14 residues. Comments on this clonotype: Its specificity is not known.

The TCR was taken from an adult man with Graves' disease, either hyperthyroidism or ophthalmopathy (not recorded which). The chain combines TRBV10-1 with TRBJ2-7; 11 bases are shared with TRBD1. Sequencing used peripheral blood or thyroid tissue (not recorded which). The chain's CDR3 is CANFRDRGDYEQYF. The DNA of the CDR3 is TGCGCCAATTTCCGGGACAGGGGGGACTACGAGCAGTACTTC.